The 29 T cell receptor beta chains below were found in one sample sequenced in a study of blood T cell repertoires in COVID-19. The assay was immunoSEQ multiplex PCR, and TCRdb's table has in-frame clones only and misses some. The table shows under 200,000 clones, with about 80% occurring only once. Sample: PBMCs or T cells enriched from blood (not recorded which). These receptors were obtained from a man in his forties or fifties who had recovered from COVID-19.

This clone was observed once. The chain links TRBV7-3 to TRBJ2-1, with a tentative D call TRBD2 (6 bases). Germline CDR1 reads SGHTA; CDR2 reads FQGTGA. V was trimmed by 5 bases and J by 0 bases, leaving 11 bases between them. The CDR3 has 15 residues. Here the CDR3 DNA reads TGTGCCAGCAGCCCTCAGGGAGGCTCCTACAATGAGCAGTTCTTC. Its translation is CASSPQGGSYNEQFF.

This clone was seen a few times. V gene TRBV10-3 combines with J gene TRBJ2-7; 10 nucleotides line up with TRBD1. Trimming cost V 2 bases and J 4 bases; bases outside gene matches: 5. The CDR3 loop spans 15 amino acids. Per the germline V gene, CDR1 is ENHRY and CDR2 is SYGVKD. CDR3 protein: CAISEDRGRLYEQYF. In DNA, the CDR3 is TGTGCCATCAGTGAGGACAGGGGGCGTCTATACGAGCAGTACTTC.

The chain uses TRBV15 and TRBJ1-2; the D gene is possibly TRBD1 (5 bases). Trimming removed 1 base at V and 4 bases at J, with 13 bases between. This CDR3 is built from 15 residues. Germline V gene lookup returns CDR1 LNHNV and CDR2 YYDKDF (reference sequence). This CDR3 is CATSRGGDLTYGYTF. The CDR3 DNA follows: TGTGCCACCAGCAGAGGGGGCGACTTAACCTATGGCTACACCTTC.

The CDR3 is CASSLGDRVSNYGYTF. CDR3 nucleotide sequence: TGTGCCAGCAGCCTGGGGGACAGGGTCTCTAACTATGGCTACACCTTC. The chain carries TRBV3-1 (or the pseudogene TRBV3-2) and TRBJ1-2; 9 bases agree with TRBD1. Germline V CDR1 and CDR2: LGHDT, YNNKEL (reference sequence). CDR3 size: 16 residues. J lost 0 bases, V lost 4 bases, and 6 bases had no gene match.

This chain connects TRBV7-3 to TRBJ1-4; D is undetermined. The CDR3 spans 13 residues. V lost 2 bases and J lost 8, with 9 bases in between. Germline CDR1 is SGHTA and CDR2 is FQGTGA. The CDR3 region has the DNA TGTGCCAGCAGCTTAGTCTCGGGGGAAAAACTGTTTTTT. This translates into CASSLVSGEKLFF.

V and J are TRBV3-1 (or the pseudogene TRBV3-2) and TRBJ1-6, with a possible D match to TRBD1 (6 bases). The CDR3 has 14 residues. V was clipped by 4 bases and J by 6 bases, with 10 bases between them. In germline, CDR1 is LGHDT, CDR2 YNNKEL (reference sequence). CDR3 coding DNA: TGTGCCAGCAGCCGACAGGTTGTTAATTCACCCCTCCACTTT. Encoded protein: CASSRQVVNSPLHF.

The V and J genes are TRBV6-1 and TRBJ1-5, with TRBD1 matching over 7 bases. The junction had 3 bases not matched to a gene; V was cut back by 1 base and J by 6 bases. This CDR3 is built from 14 residues. Germline V gene sequence: CDR1 MNHNS, CDR2 SASEGT. The CDR3 sequence is CASSEGQGSQPQHF. The CDR3 nucleotides read TGTGCCAGCAGTGAAGGACAGGGTAGTCAGCCCCAGCATTTT.

The chain combines TRBV28 with TRBJ2-7, with 9 bases aligning to TRBD1. This CDR3 region has 12 residues. Germline V lookup: CDR1 MDHEN, CDR2 SYDVKM. V trimming: 6 bases; J trimming: 6 bases; junction bases outside the gene matches: 3. CDR3 DNA: TGTGCCAGCAGCACGGACAGGGGCGAGCAGTACTTC. Protein product: CASSTDRGEQYF.

The V call is TRBV9, the J call TRBJ2-3; D is undetermined. Germline assignment: CDR1 SGDLS and CDR2 YYNGEE. Between the trimmed V and J ends, which lost 0 bases and 0 bases, there was a span of 8 bases. The CDR3 has 15 amino acids. CDR3 DNA sequence: TGTGCCAGCAGCGTAGCCGGTCCTAGCACAGATACGCAGTATTTT. Its protein product is CASSVAGPSTDTQYF.

CDR3 sequence: CASKAAGLTQYF. CDR3 sequence (DNA): TGTGCCAGCAAGGCAGCCGGACTGACGCAGTATTTT. The V and J genes are TRBV6-5 and TRBJ2-3; D perhaps matches TRBD2 (5 bases). The germline V gene has CDR1 MNHEY and CDR2 SVGAGI. V was trimmed by 7 bases and J by 9 bases, leaving 14 bases between them. This CDR3 region has 12 residues.

The rearrangement joins TRBV4-1 to TRBJ2-7; TRBD2 is a possible D gene (6 bases). Trimming removed 3 bases from V and 4 bases from J, with 10 bases in between. Germline-derived CDR1 and CDR2 are MGHRA and YSYEKL. The CDR3 is 13 amino acids. CDR3 residues: CASSQGGNYEQYF. CDR3 DNA: TGCGCCAGCAGCCAGGGCGGGAATTACGAGCAGTACTTC.

The V and J genes are TRBV7-9 and TRBJ1-3; 7 bases are shared with TRBD1. The ends lost 5 bases at V and 1 base at J; junction bases unmatched: 8. This CDR3 is built from 16 residues. The germline gives CDR1 SEHNR, CDR2 FQNEAQ (reference sequence). CDR3 protein: CASSARQGGSGNTIYF. The CDR3 nucleotides are TGTGCCAGCAGCGCTAGACAGGGTGGTTCTGGAAACACCATATATTTT.

This sequence joins TRBV5-1 and TRBJ2-1; perhaps TRBD2 as D (6 bases). Deletions cut 0 bases from V and 8 bases from J, with 15 bases between. The CDR3 spans 15 residues. Per germline, CDR1 SGHRS and CDR2 YFSETQ. CDR3 region: CASSLVGRGSDEQFF. The DNA for the CDR3 is TGCGCCAGCAGCTTGGTAGGTCGGGGGAGTGATGAGCAGTTCTTC.

CDR3 residues: CASSEIKGDTEAFF. In DNA form, the CDR3 reads TGTGCCAGCAGTGAAATAAAGGGGGACACTGAAGCTTTCTTT. The chain uses TRBV6-1 and TRBJ1-1, with D maybe TRBD1 (6 bases). The CDR3 sequence is 14 residues long. Germline V gene data show CDR1 as MNHNS and CDR2 as SASEGT. The ends were cut back, 2 bases at V and 3 bases at J, with 10 bases in the middle.

This chain uses TRBV13 with TRBJ1-1, with D perhaps matching TRBD1 (5 bases). The CDR3 extends over 14 amino acids. Germline CDR1 and CDR2: PRHDT and FYEKMQ (reference sequence). Trimming left V 6 bases short and J 3 bases short, with 14 bases between. CDR3 nucleotides: TGTGCCAGCAGACGCGACAGCCCTCACACTGAAGCTTTCTTT. Translation gives CASRRDSPHTEAFF.

This chain connects TRBV28 to TRBJ1-1; no clear D gene. The CDR3 length is 12 residues. The germline V gene has CDR1 MDHEN and CDR2 SYDVKM. V dropped 9 bases and J dropped 1 base, with 9 bases sitting between them. CDR3 coding DNA: TGTGCCAGTCTGTCCGGGAACACTGAAGCTTTCTTT. Encoded protein: CASLSGNTEAFF.

In its sample, this clone was seen once. The chain uses TRBV7-2 and TRBJ1-3; TRBD1 is a possible D gene (6 bases). The CDR3 extends over 14 amino acids. Deletions cut 6 bases from V and 2 bases from J, with 11 bases between. CDR1 and CDR2 (germline): SGHTA, FQGNSA. CDR3 DNA sequence: TGTGCCAGCAGTTTACAGGGCGCTGGAAACACCATATATTTT. Its protein product is CASSLQGAGNTIYF.

The J gene is TRBJ2-7, the V gene TRBV28, with D possibly TRBD1 on 5 matching bases. The CDR3 sequence is 13 residues long. CDR1 and CDR2 from the germline V gene are MDHEN and SYDVKM. Trimming left V 2 bases short and J 12 bases short, with 17 bases between. This chain's CDR3 is CASSLPQRTQGYF. CDR3 DNA sequence: TGTGCCAGCAGTTTACCCCAACGTACCCAGGGGTACTTC. Full variable domain (remainder filled in from reference TRBV28 and TRBJ2-7): DVKVTQSSRYLVKRTGEKVFLECVQDMDHENMFWYRQDPGLGLRLIYFSYDVKMKEKGDIPEGYSVSREKKERFSLILESASTNQTSMYLCASSLPQRTQGYFGPGTRLTVT.

The chain is built from TRBV20-1 and TRBJ2-5; D gene unclear. The germline CDR1 and CDR2 sequences are DFQATT and SNEGSKA (reference sequence). This CDR3 region has 13 residues. V lost 3 bases and J 5 bases, leaving 13 bases between the germline ends. CDR3 DNA sequence: TGCAGTGCTAGTTCTGCGTCGAGGGAGACCCAGTACTTC. Amino acid sequence: CSASSASRETQYF.

The table lists this clone with a few counts. The rearrangement uses TRBV30 and TRBJ2-5, with 10 bases identical to TRBD2. The CDR3 is made up of 14 amino acids. With V trimmed by 2 bases and J by 8 bases, 8 bases remained unmatched. The germline V gene encodes CDR1 GTSNPN and CDR2 SVGIG (reference sequence). The CDR3 is CAWSTVVAGGTQYF. The CDR3 coding sequence is TGTGCCTGGAGTACAGTGGTAGCGGGGGGCACCCAGTACTTC.

CDR3 DNA: TGTGCCAGCAGCTTTCGGACAGGGGGCAGAGAAAAACTGTTTTTT. Its protein is CASSFRTGGREKLFF. The chain has TRBV7-6 and TRBJ1-4, with 11 bases identical to TRBD1. V was pared by 3 bases and J by 8 bases, with 5 bases of the junction left unmatched. Germline V CDR1 and CDR2: SGHVS, FNYEAQ. CDR3 length: 15 residues.

The CDR3 DNA follows: TGTGCCAGCAGCACCGACAGCCCTTCCACAGATACGCAGTATTTT. It specifies CASSTDSPSTDTQYF. The rearrangement joins TRBV2 to TRBJ2-3; the D gene is possibly TRBD1 (5 bases). The CDR3 length is 15 residues. From germline, CDR1 is SNHLY and CDR2 FYNNEI. Trimming stripped 6 bases from V and 2 bases from J, with 15 bases between.

The chain has TRBV19 and TRBJ2-6, with 7 bases identical to TRBD1. The V gene end was trimmed by 8 bases and the J gene end by 0 bases; junction bases not matched to a gene: 13. Germline CDR1 LNHDA, CDR2 SQIVND (reference sequence). The CDR3 has 18 amino acids. The CDR3 loop reads CASFRGTARPSGANVLTF. The CDR3 DNA follows: TGTGCCAGTTTCAGAGGGACAGCCCGACCCTCTGGGGCCAACGTCCTGACTTTC. Full variable domain (outside the CDR3, taken from reference TRBV19 and TRBJ2-6): DGGITQSPKYLFRKEGQNVTLSCEQNLNHDAMYWYRQDPGQGLRLIYYSQIVNDFQKGDIAEGYSVSREKKESFPLTVTSAQKNPTAFYLCASFRGTARPSGANVLTFGAGSRLTVL.

The rearrangement links TRBV3-1 (or the pseudogene TRBV3-2) to TRBJ2-1; 11 bases are a match to TRBD2. V gave up 2 bases and J gave up 9 bases; unmatched junction bases: 6. Per the germline V gene, CDR1 is LGHDT and CDR2 is YNNKEL (reference sequence). The CDR3 has 15 amino acids. The DNA of the CDR3 is TGTGCCAGCAGCCAACGAACTAGCGGGAGCGGTGAGCAGTTCTTC. Its translation is CASSQRTSGSGEQFF.

There are a few counts of this clone. The chain is built from TRBV5-1 and TRBJ2-5, with D possibly TRBD2 on 5 matching bases. V gave up 2 bases and J gave up 5 bases, with 13 bases separating them. The CDR3 extends over 14 amino acids. Germline CDR1 is SGHRS and CDR2 is YFSETQ. The CDR3 protein is CASSLGGSGETQYF. CDR3 in DNA: TGCGCCAGCAGCTTAGGAGGAAGTGGGGAGACCCAGTACTTC.

In its sample, this clone was seen once. V is TRBV5-4 and J is TRBJ2-1, with 8 bases matching TRBD2. The CDR3 consists of 18 residues. CDR1 and CDR2 (germline): SGHNT, YYREEE (reference sequence). After removal of 0 bases from V and 9 bases from J, the junction contained 17 bases not matched to a gene. The CDR3 DNA sequence: TGTGCCAGCAGCTTGGGGCGTGAAGCGGGGGTTCGCGGGCGTGAGCAGTTCTTC. This gives the protein CASSLGREAGVRGREQFF.

CDR3 loop: CASSLYRDSNQPQHF. Here the CDR3 DNA reads TGTGCCAGCAGTTTATACCGGGATAGCAATCAGCCCCAGCATTTT. J is TRBJ1-5 and V is TRBV27; no definite D call. V was pared by 1 base and J by 0 bases, with 7 bases between. CDR1 is MNHEY, CDR2 SMNVEV, per germline (reference sequence). The CDR3 totals 15 residues.

The gene calls are TRBV6-5 and TRBJ2-3; TRBD2 matches 11 bases. The CDR3 spans 15 residues. Germline V gene sequence: CDR1 MNHEY, CDR2 SVGAGI. V gave up 6 bases and J gave up 3 bases; unmatched junction bases: 5. The CDR3 DNA is TGTGCCAGCAGGTTCCTAGCGGGAGGAACAGATACGCAGTATTTT. Translated: CASRFLAGGTDTQYF.

This clone showed up just a few times. The genes are TRBV7-2 and TRBJ2-5; 10 nucleotides match TRBD1. The CDR3 covers 15 residues. V was clipped by 9 bases and J by 9 bases; unmatched bases: 16. CDR1 SGHTA and CDR2 FQGNSA come from the germline V gene. The CDR3 reads CASSPRDRGLVAQYF. The CDR3 DNA reads as TGTGCCAGTTCACCCCGGGACAGGGGACTCGTGGCCCAGTACTTC.